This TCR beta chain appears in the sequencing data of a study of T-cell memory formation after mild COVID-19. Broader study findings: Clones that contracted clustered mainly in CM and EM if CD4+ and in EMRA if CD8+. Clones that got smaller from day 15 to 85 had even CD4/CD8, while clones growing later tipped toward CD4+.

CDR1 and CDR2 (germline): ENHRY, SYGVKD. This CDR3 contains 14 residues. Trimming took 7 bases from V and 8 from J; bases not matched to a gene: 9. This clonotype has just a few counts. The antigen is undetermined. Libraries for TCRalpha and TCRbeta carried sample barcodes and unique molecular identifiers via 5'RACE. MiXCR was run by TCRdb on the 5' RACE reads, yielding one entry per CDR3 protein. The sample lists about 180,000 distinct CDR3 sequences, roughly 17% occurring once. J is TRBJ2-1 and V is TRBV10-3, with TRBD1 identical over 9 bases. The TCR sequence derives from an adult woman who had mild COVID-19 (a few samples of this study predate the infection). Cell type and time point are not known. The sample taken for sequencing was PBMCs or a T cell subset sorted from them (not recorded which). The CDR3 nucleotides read TGTGCCATCACTGCTGGACAGGGGAGGGATGAGCAGTTCTTC. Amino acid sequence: CAITAGQGRDEQFF.